A single sample gave rise to the 9 T cell receptor beta chains below, sequenced in a study of T cell responses to AZD1222 COVID-19 vaccine. The protocol was immunoSEQ multiplex PCR, while the TCRdb copy is restricted to in-frame clones and leaves out a portion. The data contain roughly 160,000 clones, 80% to 95% of them singletons. This sample comprised peripheral blood, obtained on day 0 of AZD1222 vaccination. The receptors here all came from an adult in good health.

This clone was found once. The rearrangement joins TRBV6-6 to TRBJ2-7, with D unclear. This CDR3 has 13 amino acids. The V gene's germline CDR1 is MNHNY and CDR2 SVGAGI (reference sequence). The CDR3 DNA reads TGTGCGTCTTGCCTCTACAGCTCCTACGAGCAGTACTTC. Translated, it gives CASCLYSSYEQYF.

The rearrangement links TRBV6-5 to TRBJ2-3, with 13 bases aligning to TRBD2. Germline V gene sequence: CDR1 MNHEY, CDR2 SVGAGI. Trimming at V came to 6 bases and at J to 5 bases, leaving 5 bases not matched to a gene. The CDR3 is 15 residues long. The DNA of the CDR3 is TGTGCCAGCAGGGCACTAGCGGGAGGGATAGATACGCAGTATTTT. Translating gives CASRALAGGIDTQYF.

The chain uses TRBV7-2 and TRBJ1-3; 7 positions agree with TRBD1. There are 15 residues in the CDR3. The germline gives CDR1 SGHTA, CDR2 FQGNSA. V shed 3 bases and J 2 bases; nucleotides not matched to a gene: 4. The CDR3 spells CASSLTGSPGNTIYF. The CDR3, as DNA: TGTGCCAGCAGCTTGACAGGGTCTCCTGGAAACACCATATATTTT.

The sample holds one count of this clone. This rearrangement joins TRBV7-6 to TRBJ2-1, with D uncertain. V was pared by 1 base and J by 1 base, with 8 bases between. Looked up from germline, CDR1 is SGHVS and CDR2 is FNYEAQ. The CDR3 loop spans 15 amino acids. The CDR3 region is CASSLGLGSYNEQFF. Written as DNA, the CDR3 is TGTGCCAGCAGCTTAGGGCTAGGGTCCTACAATGAGCAGTTCTTC.

This clone has just one count. The gene calls are TRBV27 and TRBJ2-7, with 10 nucleotides matching TRBD1. Trimming cost V 8 bases and J 0 bases; bases outside gene matches: 13. The CDR3 contains 17 residues. Per germline, CDR1 MNHEY and CDR2 SMNVEV (reference sequence). The CDR3 is CASFPPGQGRPSYEQYF. CDR3 DNA: TGTGCCAGCTTTCCACCGGGACAGGGGCGGCCCTCCTACGAGCAGTACTTC.

The chain uses TRBV19 and TRBJ2-1; 9 nucleotides align to TRBD2. V lost 4 bases, J lost 5 bases, and 9 bases stayed unmatched. CDR1 LNHDA and CDR2 SQIVND come from the germline V gene (reference sequence). The CDR3 has 16 amino acids. CDR3 loop: CASSKLGLAGNNEQFF. Written as DNA, the CDR3 is TGTGCCAGTAGTAAGCTAGGGCTAGCGGGAAACAATGAGCAGTTCTTC.

The rearrangement joins TRBV27 to TRBJ1-5; D is possibly TRBD1 (5 bases). Trimming left V 5 bases short and J 0 bases short, with 17 bases between. Germline V gene data show CDR1 as MNHEY and CDR2 as SMNVEV (reference sequence). There are 17 residues in the CDR3. The CDR3 sequence is CASSTRTSYYSNQPQHF. For the CDR3, the DNA is TGTGCCAGCAGTACCCGGACAAGTTATTATAGCAATCAGCCCCAGCATTTT.

The chain combines TRBV6-6 with TRBJ2-2; 13 nucleotides match TRBD2. Trimming took 5 bases from V and 3 from J; bases not matched to a gene: 6. This CDR3 is 17 amino acids long. Germline V lookup: CDR1 MNHNY, CDR2 SVGAGI (reference sequence). CDR3 nucleotides: TGTGCCAGCAGTCCGGGACTAGCGGGACCCTACACCGGGGAGCTGTTTTTT. It specifies CASSPGLAGPYTGELFF.

The chain employs TRBV7-3 and TRBJ2-5; TRBD2 matches 8 bases. Germline CDR1 is SGHTA and CDR2 is FQGTGA. The V and J ends lost 5 bases and 1 base, in that order; junction bases with no gene match: 9. The CDR3 is made up of 16 amino acids. DNA of the CDR3: TGTGCCAGCAGCCCCCATGGGGCGGGGGGCCAAGAGACCCAGTACTTC. Translation: CASSPHGAGGQETQYF.